Following are 13 T cell receptor beta chains from one sample sequenced in a study of shared clonotypes between healthy human individuals (TCRdb year 2020). The library was built by means of the immunoSEQ multiplex PCR assay. TCRdb obtained this table from immuneACCESS and retained in-frame rearrangements with V and J assigned. These tables miss some clones; where compared with another copy, unresolved V genes account for less than half of the shortfall, and the remainder is unexplained. Present in this sample are a few million clones, just over 90% of which were seen just once. Of the sample, 1.5% to 2% is held by the ten largest clones. CD8 naive samples consisted of CD45RO-negative cells that were positively selected for CCR7, yielding a CD45RA+CCR7+ population without TemRA cells. Specimen: naive CD8+ T cells from PBMCs. The cell subset or site label of this sample denotes: CD45RA+CCR7+. These receptors originate from a man aged 18-30 years in good health. Some clones in this sample may be carry-over from other donors' samples.

The sample holds one count of this clone. This same CDR3 is encoded by further DNA sequences in the sample. The chain uses TRBV19 and TRBJ2-7; TRBD2 matches 8 bases. The germline CDR1 and CDR2 sequences are LNHDA and SQIVND (reference sequence). The V segment lost 3 bases and the J segment 2 bases; nucleotides outside the gene matches: 3. This CDR3 is 14 amino acids long. CDR3 amino acids: CASSITSGTYEQYF. In nucleotides, the CDR3 is TGTGCCAGTAGTATCACTAGCGGAACCTACGAGCAGTACTTC.

This chain links TRBV27 with TRBJ1-1; the D is unclear. The V gene's germline CDR1 is MNHEY and CDR2 SMNVEV (reference sequence). V was cut by 6 bases and J by 4 bases, with 15 bases left in between. The CDR3 extends over 14 amino acids. CDR3 DNA: TGTGCCAGCAGGCTGGAGGCCCTAGGCACTGAAGCTTTCTTT. Amino acids: CASRLEALGTEAFF.

As DNA, the CDR3 is TGTGCCAGCCGGGACCGCGAGGGAAGAAGTTACACAGATACGCAGTATTTT. This sequence encodes CASRDREGRSYTDTQYF. The chain has TRBV28 and TRBJ2-3; D may be TRBD1 or TRBD2 (5 bases each). The CDR3 is 17 residues long. Trimming removed 8 bases from V and 2 bases from J, with 23 bases in between. Germline CDR1 reads MDHEN; CDR2 reads SYDVKM.

The V and J genes are TRBV11-2 and TRBJ1-2, with D uncertain. The CDR3 contains 13 residues. V shed 3 bases and J shed 5 bases, with 10 bases lying between them. CDR1 and CDR2 from the germline V gene are SGHAT and FQNNGV. The CDR3 nucleotides read TGTGCCAGCAGCTTTGGGCGAGAGTATGGCTACACCTTC. This codes for CASSFGREYGYTF.

The chain couples TRBV9 to TRBJ2-7, with 7 bases that match TRBD2. From germline, CDR1 is SGDLS and CDR2 YYNGEE. This CDR3 contains 14 residues. Unmatched junction bases numbered 8, after V lost 4 bases and J lost 4 bases. The CDR3 DNA follows: TGTGCCAGCAGCCCCCGTAGTAGCGGGTACGAGCAGTACTTC. It codes for CASSPRSSGYEQYF.

This CDR3 is CASSLWWEEEGGYTF. CDR3 nucleotides: TGTGCCAGCAGCCTTTGGTGGGAGGAAGAGGGCGGCTACACCTTC. This sequence joins TRBV2 and TRBJ1-2, with unresolved D. The CDR3 length is 15 residues. The germline V and J ends were trimmed by 6 bases and 8 bases, with 22 bases remaining between them. The germline CDR1 and CDR2 sequences are SNHLY and FYNNEI.

The chain couples TRBV7-9 to TRBJ2-3, with TRBD2 identical over 9 bases. The CDR3 has 14 residues. V was clipped by 5 bases and J by 4 bases; unmatched bases: 4. The V gene's germline CDR1 is SEHNR and CDR2 FQNEAQ (reference sequence). The CDR3 sequence is CASSPLAGSDTQYF. The DNA of the CDR3 is TGTGCCAGCAGCCCGCTAGCGGGATCAGATACGCAGTATTTT.

Here the CDR3 DNA reads TGTGCCAGCAGCGCTCCGAGGGAGGGACTAGCGGGAGGTGGAGAGACCCAGTACTTC. Translation gives CASSAPREGLAGGGETQYF. The gene calls are TRBV9 and TRBJ2-5; 15 bases are shared with TRBD2. Germline V gene lookup returns CDR1 SGDLS and CDR2 YYNGEE. V lost 3 bases, J lost 4 bases, and 13 bases stayed unmatched. CDR3 length: 19 amino acids.

The chain has TRBV27 and TRBJ2-3, with TRBD2 identical over 8 bases. V gave up 8 bases and J gave up 2 bases; unmatched junction bases: 9. The length of the CDR3 is 15 residues. CDR1 and CDR2 (germline): MNHEY, SMNVEV (reference sequence). The CDR3 DNA is TGTGCCAGCGCCCTGATAGCGGGGTCCACAGATACGCAGTATTTT. Translated: CASALIAGSTDTQYF.

The rearrangement links TRBV29-1 to TRBJ1-1; D perhaps matches TRBD1 (6 bases). Trimming shortened V by 3 bases and J by 4 bases, and 18 bases separated the two germline ends. The length of the CDR3 is 15 residues. CDR1 is SQVTM and CDR2 is ANQGSEA in the germline V gene. CDR3 nucleotide sequence: TGCAGCGTTGAGGGGGGCGAGGGGCGTTTCACTGAAGCTTTCTTT. Translation gives CSVEGGEGRFTEAFF.

The CDR3 DNA follows: TGTGCTAGTGGTTTTTTCCAGGGTTTACAGAACACCGGGGAGCTGTTTTTT. Translation: CASGFFQGLQNTGELFF. The V and J genes are TRBV12-5 and TRBJ2-2, with D possibly TRBD1 on 5 matching bases. Germline-derived CDR1 and CDR2 are LGHNT and FRNRAP. CDR3 size: 17 residues. V was trimmed by 3 bases and J by 1 base, leaving 15 bases between them.

CDR3 sequence: CASSQVGHSSEAFF. The CDR3, as DNA: TGTGCCAGCAGCCAAGTGGGACACAGCAGTGAAGCTTTCTTT. V is TRBV14 and J is TRBJ1-1, with D possibly being TRBD1 (6 bases). The CDR3 extends over 14 amino acids. Germline V gene data show CDR1 as SGHDN and CDR2 as FVKESK. The V and J ends lost 1 base and 7 bases respectively, with 13 bases between them. The entire variable domain, with the rest obtained from reference TRBV14 and TRBJ1-1, is as follows: EAGVTQFPSHSVIEKGQTVTLRCDPISGHDNLYWYRRVMGKEIKFLLHFVKESKQDESGMPNNRFLAERTGGTYSTLKVQPAELEDSGVYFCASSQVGHSSEAFFGQGTRLTVV.

V usage is TRBV7-2 and J usage is TRBJ2-5, with D possibly being TRBD1 (6 bases). Looked up from germline, CDR1 is SGHTA and CDR2 is FQGNSA. This CDR3 region has 15 residues. V was trimmed by 1 base and J by 1 base, leaving 10 bases between them. CDR3 amino acids: CASSLGYRVQETQYF. CDR3 sequence (DNA): TGTGCCAGCAGCTTAGGTTACAGGGTCCAAGAGACCCAGTACTTC.